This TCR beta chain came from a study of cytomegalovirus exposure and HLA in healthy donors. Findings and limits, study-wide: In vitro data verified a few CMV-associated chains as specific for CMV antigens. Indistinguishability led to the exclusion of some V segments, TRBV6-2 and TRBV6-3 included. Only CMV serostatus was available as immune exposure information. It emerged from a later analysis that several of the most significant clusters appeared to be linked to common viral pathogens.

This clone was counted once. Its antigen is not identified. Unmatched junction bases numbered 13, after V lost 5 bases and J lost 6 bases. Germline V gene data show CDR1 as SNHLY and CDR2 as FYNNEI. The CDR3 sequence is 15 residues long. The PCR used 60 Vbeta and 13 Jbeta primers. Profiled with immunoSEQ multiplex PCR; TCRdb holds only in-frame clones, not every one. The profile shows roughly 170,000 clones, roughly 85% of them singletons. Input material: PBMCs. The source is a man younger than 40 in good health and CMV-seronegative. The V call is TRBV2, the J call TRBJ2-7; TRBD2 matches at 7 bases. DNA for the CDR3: TGTGCCAGCAGTCCCCCCGAAGCGGGAAAAACCGAGCAGTACTTC. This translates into CASSPPEAGKTEQYF.